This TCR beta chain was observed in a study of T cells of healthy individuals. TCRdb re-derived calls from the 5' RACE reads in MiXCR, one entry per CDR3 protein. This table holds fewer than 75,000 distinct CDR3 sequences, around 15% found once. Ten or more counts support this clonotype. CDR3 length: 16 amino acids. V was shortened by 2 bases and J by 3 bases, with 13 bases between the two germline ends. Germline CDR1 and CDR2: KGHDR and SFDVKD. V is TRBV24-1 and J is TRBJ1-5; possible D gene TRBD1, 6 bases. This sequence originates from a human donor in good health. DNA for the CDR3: TGTGCCACCAGTGATTCTCAGGACAGTTTCAATCAGCCCCAGCATTTT. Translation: CATSDSQDSFNQPQHF.